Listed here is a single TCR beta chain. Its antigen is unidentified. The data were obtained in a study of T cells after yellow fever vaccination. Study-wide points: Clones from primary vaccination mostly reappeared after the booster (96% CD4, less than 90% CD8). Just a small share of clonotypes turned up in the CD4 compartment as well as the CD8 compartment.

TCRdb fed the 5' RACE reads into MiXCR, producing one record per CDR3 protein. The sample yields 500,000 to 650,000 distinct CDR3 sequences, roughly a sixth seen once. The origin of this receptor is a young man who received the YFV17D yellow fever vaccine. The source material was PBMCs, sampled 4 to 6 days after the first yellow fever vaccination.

CDR3 sequence reads: CASSQVSVGTNEKLFF. The CDR3 DNA reads TGCGCCAGCAGCCAAGTCTCTGTAGGAACTAATGAAAAACTGTTTTTT. J is TRBJ1-4 and V is TRBV4-3; D call uncertain. Trimming took off 1 base at V and 1 base at J, with 10 bases between the two ends. CDR1 LGHNA and CDR2 YSLEER come from the germline V gene. The CDR3 contains 16 residues.